The 15 T cell receptor beta chains listed next were all sequenced from one sample in a study of T-cell reconstitution after alpha-beta-depleted transplantation in children. Library preparation (for TCRbeta) was performed with unique molecular identifiers. TCRdb reprocessed the PCR reads via MiXCR and lists one record per CDR3 protein. The sample has about 600,000 distinct CDR3 sequences; about 11% are singletons. Sequences were derived from PBMCs from the stem cell graft donor, sampled from the stem cell graft. The receptors stem from a human donor who donated a stem cell graft to a child with acute myeloid leukemia.

This rearrangement joins TRBV2 to TRBJ1-5, with a tentative D call TRBD1 (6 bases). From germline, CDR1 is SNHLY and CDR2 FYNNEI. The CDR3 is made up of 14 amino acids. V lost 8 bases to trimming and J lost 3 bases, with 14 bases between them. The CDR3 DNA sequence: TGTGCCAGCTTCGATGGACAGACCAATCAGCCCCAGCATTTT. Translated, it gives CASFDGQTNQPQHF. Together with reference TRBV2 and TRBJ1-5, the CDR3 gives the full variable domain: EPEVTQTPSHQVTQMGQEVILRCVPISNHLYFYWYRQILGQKVEFLVSFYNNEISEKSEIFDDQFSVERPDGSNFTLKIRSTKLEDSAMYFCASFDGQTNQPQHFGDGTRLSIL.

The sample holds many counts of this clonotype. The rearrangement joins TRBV6-1 to TRBJ2-3; the match to TRBD1 covers 9 bases. From germline, CDR1 is MNHNS and CDR2 SASEGT. This CDR3 is 14 amino acids long. V dropped 8 bases and J dropped 0; count of bases not matched to a gene: 3. This CDR3 reads CASEGQGSTDTQYF. The CDR3, as DNA: TGTGCCAGCGAGGGACAGGGAAGCACAGATACGCAGTATTTT.

The chain uses TRBV6-1 and TRBJ2-2; D not certain. V lost 1 base, J lost 3 bases, and 6 bases lay in between. Germline V lookup: CDR1 MNHNS, CDR2 SASEGT. This CDR3 has 14 amino acids. The CDR3: CASSEGGDTGELFF. The DNA of the CDR3 is TGTGCCAGCAGTGAAGGGGGTGACACCGGGGAGCTGTTTTTT.

Points on this clonotype: At one end, the junction sequence differs from germline, possibly due to a read error. The chain is built from TRBV20-1 and TRBJ2-1, with a weak D call TRBD2 (6 bases). Germline V gene sequence: CDR1 DFQATT, CDR2 SNEGSKA (reference sequence). The CDR3 totals 16 residues. As DNA, the CDR3 is TGCTGTGCTAAGGTCCGCCTAGCGAGTTCCTACAATGAGCAGTTCTTC. This gives the protein CCAKVRLASSYNEQFF.

This sequence joins TRBV7-6 and TRBJ2-1, with TRBD2 matching over 8 bases. There are 16 residues in the CDR3. Germline CDR1 is SGHVS and CDR2 is FNYEAQ. V lost 5 bases, J lost 1 base, and 7 bases stayed unmatched. CDR3 sequence: CASSAPGGMSYNEQFF. Written as DNA, the CDR3 is TGTGCCAGCAGCGCCCCGGGGGGGATGTCCTACAATGAGCAGTTCTTC.

This clonotype was observed at least ten times. The chain has TRBV15 and TRBJ2-1; D gene ambiguous. CDR3 length equals 14 residues. Germline V gene lookup returns CDR1 LNHNV and CDR2 YYDKDF (reference sequence). V lost 0 bases and J 7 bases, leaving 10 bases between the germline ends. DNA for the CDR3: TGTGCCACCAGCAGAGATCCCGTCTGGAATGAGCAGTTCTTC. This translates into CATSRDPVWNEQFF.

This clonotype was detected many times. The rearrangement links TRBV27 to TRBJ2-7; 10 bases agree with TRBD2. The CDR3 has 14 amino acids. V lost 6 bases and J lost 0; bases outside the gene matches: 2. The germline CDR1 and CDR2 sequences are MNHEY and SMNVEV (reference sequence). The CDR3 here is CASRGTSVSYEQYF. The CDR3 DNA reads as TGTGCCAGCAGGGGGACTAGCGTCTCCTACGAGCAGTACTTC.

This clonotype was detected only a few times. The gene calls are TRBV20-1 and TRBJ2-7, with D possibly TRBD1 on 6 matching bases. Trimming stripped 1 base from V and 3 bases from J, with 16 bases between. CDR1 is DFQATT, CDR2 SNEGSKA, per germline (reference sequence). CDR3 length: 15 amino acids. For the CDR3, the DNA is TGCAGTGCTAGAGGGGACACCGACTTATACTACGAGCAGTACTTC. Its protein product is CSARGDTDLYYEQYF.

This clonotype was detected a few times. The chain joins TRBV4-1 to TRBJ2-3; 12 bases map to TRBD2. Unmatched junction bases numbered 14, after V lost 0 bases and J lost 1 base. The germline V gene encodes CDR1 MGHRA and CDR2 YSYEKL. The CDR3 contains 21 residues. The CDR3 DNA reads as TGCGCCAGCAGCCAAGACCTAGCGGGAGGGCTCTTAAGCGCGGGCACAGATACGCAGTATTTT. It translates to CASSQDLAGGLLSAGTDTQYF.

This chain joins TRBV29-1 and TRBJ1-2, with D unresolved. The CDR3 is 11 residues long. Germline V gene sequence: CDR1 SQVTM, CDR2 ANQGSEA. Deletions cut 6 bases from V and 10 bases from J, with 15 bases between. The CDR3 sequence is CSVRHNGDYTF. CDR3 DNA: TGCAGCGTGCGTCACAACGGTGACTACACCTTC.

The chain employs TRBV9 and TRBJ2-7; D gene ambiguous. Germline V lookup: CDR1 SGDLS, CDR2 YYNGEE. CDR3 length: 14 residues. The V and J ends lost 3 bases and 2 bases respectively, with 12 bases between them. CDR3 in amino acids: CASSGPRSAYEQYF. The DNA for the CDR3 is TGTGCCAGCAGCGGACCAAGGTCGGCCTACGAGCAGTACTTC.

This clonotype was observed many times. In nucleotides, the CDR3 is TGTGCTAGTGGTTGGGGGGGGGAGACCCAGTACTTC. Encoded protein: CASGWGGETQYF. The J gene is TRBJ2-5, the V gene TRBV12-5; 7 nucleotides agree with TRBD2. The CDR3 is 12 amino acids. Germline CDR1 LGHNT, CDR2 FRNRAP. V was clipped by 4 bases and J by 5 bases; unmatched bases: 1. Supplemented by reference TRBV12-5 and TRBJ2-5, the full variable domain reads DARVTQTPRHKVTEMGQEVTMRCQPILGHNTVFWYRQTMMQGLELLAYFRNRAPLDDSGMPKDRFSAEMPDATLATLKIQPSEPRDSAVYFCASGWGGETQYFGPGTRLLVL.

This clonotype was counted at least ten times. The chain links TRBV12-3 or TRBV12-4 to TRBJ1-1; 7 positions match TRBD1. Trimming at V came to 7 bases and at J to 5 bases, leaving 7 bases not matched to a gene. The CDR3 sequence is 13 residues long. The CDR3 DNA sequence: TGTGCCAGCACCTACAGGGGAAGTACTGAAGCTTTCTTT. It is translated as CASTYRGSTEAFF.

This clonotype was observed a few times. CDR3 amino acids: CASSFAEYGTQYF. As DNA, the CDR3 is TGCGCCAGCAGCTTTGCGGAATATGGGACCCAGTACTTC. This chain links TRBV5-1 with TRBJ2-5; D is ambiguous. The CDR3 is made up of 13 amino acids. The germline V gene has CDR1 SGHRS and CDR2 YFSETQ. V lost 2 bases and J 7 bases, leaving 12 bases between the germline ends.

The chain is built from TRBV6-5 and TRBJ2-3; 7 bases fit TRBD1. This CDR3 is 16 amino acids long. Trimming took 2 bases from V and 2 from J; bases not matched to a gene: 7. CDR1 is MNHEY, CDR2 SVGAGI, per germline. Written as DNA, the CDR3 is TGTGCCAGCAGTTACCGACGGGACAGCCCCACAGATACGCAGTATTTT. Protein product: CASSYRRDSPTDTQYF.